Sequencing of this T cell receptor (beta chain) was carried out in a study of shared clonotypes between healthy human individuals. Findings and caveats of the study: A handful of donors shared about 4.8% of their naive CD4 clonotypes.

All donors qualified as healthy HIV-negative adults and had experienced no recent acute infections or vaccinations. The ends were cut back, 8 bases at V and 4 bases at J, with 20 bases in the middle. Germline CDR1 MDHEN, CDR2 SYDVKM. The CDR3 spans 15 residues. This clone was seen only once. Antigen specificity is unknown. Clones were read by immunoSEQ multiplex PCR, and TCRdb kept only the in-frame ones, dropping some. Of some 980,000 clones listed, 70% to 85% are singletons. This chain uses TRBV28 with TRBJ2-5, with D possibly called TRBD1 or TRBD2 (5 bases each). This TCR was sampled from a young man in good health. The sequenced sample was memory CD4+ T cells sorted from blood. Specified subset: CD45RA-negative fraction. The CDR3 region has the DNA TGTGCCAGCTTTGGTGGCAGGGCGGGTGGAGAGACCCAGTACTTC. The encoded protein is CASFGGRAGGETQYF.